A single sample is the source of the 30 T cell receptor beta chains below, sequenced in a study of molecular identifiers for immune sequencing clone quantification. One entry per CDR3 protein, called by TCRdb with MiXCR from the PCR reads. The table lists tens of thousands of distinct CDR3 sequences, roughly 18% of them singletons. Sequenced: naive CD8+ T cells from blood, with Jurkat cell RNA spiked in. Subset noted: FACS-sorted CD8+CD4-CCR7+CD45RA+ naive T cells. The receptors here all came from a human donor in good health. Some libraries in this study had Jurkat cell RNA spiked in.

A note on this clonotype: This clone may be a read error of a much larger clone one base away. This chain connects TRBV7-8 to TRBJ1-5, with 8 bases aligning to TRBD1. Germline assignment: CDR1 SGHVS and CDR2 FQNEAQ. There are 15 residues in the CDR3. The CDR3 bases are TGTGCCAGCAGCTCACCCACAGGGGGTGGGCAGCTCCAGCATTTT. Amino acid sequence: CASSSPTGGGQLQHF.

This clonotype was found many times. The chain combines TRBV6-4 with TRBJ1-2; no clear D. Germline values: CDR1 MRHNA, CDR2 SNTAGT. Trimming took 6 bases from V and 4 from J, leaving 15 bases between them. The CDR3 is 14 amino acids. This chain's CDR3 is CASSPRGYGYGYTF. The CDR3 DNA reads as TGTGCCAGCAGCCCCCGAGGGTACGGCTATGGCTACACCTTC.

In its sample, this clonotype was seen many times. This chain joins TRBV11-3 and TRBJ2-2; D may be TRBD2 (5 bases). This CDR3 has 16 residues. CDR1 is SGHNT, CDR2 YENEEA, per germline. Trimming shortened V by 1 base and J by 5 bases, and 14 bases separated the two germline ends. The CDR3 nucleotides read TGTGCCAGCAGCTTAGGGGCGCGCCGGGGAACCGGGGAGCTGTTTTTT. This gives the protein CASSLGARRGTGELFF.

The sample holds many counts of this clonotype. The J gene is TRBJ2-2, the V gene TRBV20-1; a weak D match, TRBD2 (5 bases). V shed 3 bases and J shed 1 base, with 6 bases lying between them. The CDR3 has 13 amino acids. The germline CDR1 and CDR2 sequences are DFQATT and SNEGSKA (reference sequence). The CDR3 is CSARDLNTGELFF. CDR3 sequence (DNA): TGCAGTGCTAGGGACTTGAACACCGGGGAGCTGTTTTTT.

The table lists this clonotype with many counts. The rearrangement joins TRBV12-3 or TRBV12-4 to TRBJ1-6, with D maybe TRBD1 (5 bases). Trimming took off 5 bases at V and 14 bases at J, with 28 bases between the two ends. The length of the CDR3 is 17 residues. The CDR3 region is CASSQTLYGTGLTSLHF. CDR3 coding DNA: TGTGCCAGCAGTCAAACCCTATACGGGACCGGCCTTACATCCCTCCACTTT.

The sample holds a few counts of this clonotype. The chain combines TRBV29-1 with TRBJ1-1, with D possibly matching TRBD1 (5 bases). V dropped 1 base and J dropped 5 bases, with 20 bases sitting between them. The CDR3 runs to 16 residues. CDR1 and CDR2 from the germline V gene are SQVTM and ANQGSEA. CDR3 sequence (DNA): TGCAGCGTTGAAGGTGGGGATACGGGGCGCATGACTGAAGCTTTCTTT. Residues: CSVEGGDTGRMTEAFF.

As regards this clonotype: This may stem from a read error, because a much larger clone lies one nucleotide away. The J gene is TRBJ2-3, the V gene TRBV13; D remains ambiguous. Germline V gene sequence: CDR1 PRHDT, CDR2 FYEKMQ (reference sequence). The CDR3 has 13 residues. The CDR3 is CAGSPGPSDTQYF. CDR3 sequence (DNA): TGTGCCGGCAGCCCGGGCCCCTCAGATACGCAGTATTTT.

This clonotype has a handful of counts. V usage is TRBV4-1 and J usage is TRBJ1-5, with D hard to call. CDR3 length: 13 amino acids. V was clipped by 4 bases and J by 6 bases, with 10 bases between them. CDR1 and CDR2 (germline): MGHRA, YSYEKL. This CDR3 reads CASSPTQGQPQHF. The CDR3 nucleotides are TGCGCCAGCAGCCCTACGCAAGGTCAGCCCCAGCATTTT.

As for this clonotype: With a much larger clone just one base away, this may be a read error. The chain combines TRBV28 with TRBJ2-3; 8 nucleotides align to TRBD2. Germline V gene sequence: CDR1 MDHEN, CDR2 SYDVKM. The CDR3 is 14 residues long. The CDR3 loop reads CASGLLAGTDTQYF. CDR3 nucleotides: TGTGCCAGCGGTTTACTAGCGGGCACAGATACGCAGTATTTT.

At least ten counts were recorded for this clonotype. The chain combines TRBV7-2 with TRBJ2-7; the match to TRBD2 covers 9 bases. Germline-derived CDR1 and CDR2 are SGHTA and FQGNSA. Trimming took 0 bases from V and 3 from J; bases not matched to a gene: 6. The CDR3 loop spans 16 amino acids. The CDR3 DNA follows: TGTGCCAGCAGCTTAGCCGGGACTAGCTTCCTCTACGAGCAGTACTTC. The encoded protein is CASSLAGTSFLYEQYF.

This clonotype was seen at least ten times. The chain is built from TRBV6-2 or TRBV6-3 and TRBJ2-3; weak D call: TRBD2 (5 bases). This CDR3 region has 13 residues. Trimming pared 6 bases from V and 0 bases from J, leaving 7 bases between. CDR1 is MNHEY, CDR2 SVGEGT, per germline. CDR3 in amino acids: CASSGESTDTQYF. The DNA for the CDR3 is TGTGCCAGCAGCGGGGAAAGCACAGATACGCAGTATTTT.

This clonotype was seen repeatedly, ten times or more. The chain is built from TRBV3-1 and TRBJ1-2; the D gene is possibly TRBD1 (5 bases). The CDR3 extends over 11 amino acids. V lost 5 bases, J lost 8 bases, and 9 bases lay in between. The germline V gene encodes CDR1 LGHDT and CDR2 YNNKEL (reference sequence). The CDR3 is CASSSGPGYTF. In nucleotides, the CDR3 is TGTGCCAGCAGCTCGGGGCCGGGCTACACCTTC.

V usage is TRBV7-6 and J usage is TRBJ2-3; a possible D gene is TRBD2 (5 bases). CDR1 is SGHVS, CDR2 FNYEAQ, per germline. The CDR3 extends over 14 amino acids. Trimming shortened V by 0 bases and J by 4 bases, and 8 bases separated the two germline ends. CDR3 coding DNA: TGTGCCAGCAGCTTAGCGGGAGTTTCAGATACGCAGTATTTT. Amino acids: CASSLAGVSDTQYF.

Here the CDR3 reads CSVQSGIANEQFF. CDR3 nucleotide sequence: TGCAGTGTTCAGAGCGGGATCGCTAATGAGCAGTTCTTC. The chain recombines TRBV20-1 with TRBJ2-1, with 7 bases lining up with TRBD2. The CDR3 sequence is 13 residues long. After removal of 7 bases from V and 7 bases from J, the junction contained 10 bases not matched to a gene. Germline V gene sequence: CDR1 DFQATT, CDR2 SNEGSKA (reference sequence).

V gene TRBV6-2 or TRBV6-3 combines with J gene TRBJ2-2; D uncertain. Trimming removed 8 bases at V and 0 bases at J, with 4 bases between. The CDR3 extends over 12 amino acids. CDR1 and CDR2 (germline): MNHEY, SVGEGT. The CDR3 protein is CASGTNTGELFF. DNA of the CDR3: TGTGCCAGCGGAACGAACACCGGGGAGCTGTTTTTT.

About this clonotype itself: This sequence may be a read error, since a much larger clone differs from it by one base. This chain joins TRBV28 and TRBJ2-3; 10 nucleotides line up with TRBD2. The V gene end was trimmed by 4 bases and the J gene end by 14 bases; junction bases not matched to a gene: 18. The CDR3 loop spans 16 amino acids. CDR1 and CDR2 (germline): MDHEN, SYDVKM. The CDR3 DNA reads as TGTGCCAGCAGTTCAACTACCGAACCAGCGGGAGGGCCTACGTATTTT. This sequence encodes CASSSTTEPAGGPTYF.

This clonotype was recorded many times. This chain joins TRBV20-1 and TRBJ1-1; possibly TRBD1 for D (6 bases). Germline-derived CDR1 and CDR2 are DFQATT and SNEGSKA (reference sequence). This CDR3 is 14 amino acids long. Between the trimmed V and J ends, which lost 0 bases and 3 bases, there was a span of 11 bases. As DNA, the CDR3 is TGCAGTGCTAGAGAAATGGACAGTGACACTGAAGCTTTCTTT. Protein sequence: CSAREMDSDTEAFF.

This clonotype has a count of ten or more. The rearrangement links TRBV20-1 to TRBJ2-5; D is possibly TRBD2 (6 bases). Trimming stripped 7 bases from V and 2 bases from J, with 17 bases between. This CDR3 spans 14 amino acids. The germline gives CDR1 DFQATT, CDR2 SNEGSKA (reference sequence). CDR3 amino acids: CSVREVGRQETQYF. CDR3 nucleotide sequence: TGCAGTGTCAGGGAGGTGGGAAGGCAAGAGACCCAGTACTTC.

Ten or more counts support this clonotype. CDR3 bases: TGCAGTTCAGGGAGTGAGAGCGGGCTCTACAATGAGCAGTTCTTC. It encodes CSSGSESGLYNEQFF. The rearrangement links TRBV20-1 to TRBJ2-1; D possibly corresponds to TRBD2 (6 bases). Germline assignment: CDR1 DFQATT and CDR2 SNEGSKA (reference sequence). V was clipped by 8 bases and J by 3 bases, with 20 bases between them. This CDR3 has 15 residues.

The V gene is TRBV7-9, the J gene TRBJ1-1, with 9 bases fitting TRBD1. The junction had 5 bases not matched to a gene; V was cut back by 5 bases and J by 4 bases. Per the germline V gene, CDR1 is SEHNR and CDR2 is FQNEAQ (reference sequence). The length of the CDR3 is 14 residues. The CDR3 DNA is TGTGCCAGCAGCGCACAGGGGGCGCCCACTGAAGCTTTCTTT. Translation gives CASSAQGAPTEAFF.

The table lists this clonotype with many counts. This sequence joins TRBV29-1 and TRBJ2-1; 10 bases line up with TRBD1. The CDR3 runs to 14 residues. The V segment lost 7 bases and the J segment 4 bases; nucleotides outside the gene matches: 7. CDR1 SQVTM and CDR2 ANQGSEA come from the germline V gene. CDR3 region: CSALTGGRYNEQFF. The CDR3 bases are TGCAGCGCCTTGACAGGGGGCCGATACAATGAGCAGTTCTTC.

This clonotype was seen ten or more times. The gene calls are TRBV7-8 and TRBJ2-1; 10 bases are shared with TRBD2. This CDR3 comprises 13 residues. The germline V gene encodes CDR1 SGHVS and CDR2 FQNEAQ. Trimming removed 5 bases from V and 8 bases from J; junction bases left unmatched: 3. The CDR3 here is CASSQLAGDEQFF. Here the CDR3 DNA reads TGTGCCAGCAGCCAGCTAGCGGGAGATGAGCAGTTCTTC. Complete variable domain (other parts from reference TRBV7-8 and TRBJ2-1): GAGVSQSPRYKVAKRGQDVALRCDPISGHVSLFWYQQALGQGPEFLTYFQNEAQLDKSGLPSDRFFAERPEGSVSTLKIQRTQQEDSAVYLCASSQLAGDEQFFGPGTRLTVL.

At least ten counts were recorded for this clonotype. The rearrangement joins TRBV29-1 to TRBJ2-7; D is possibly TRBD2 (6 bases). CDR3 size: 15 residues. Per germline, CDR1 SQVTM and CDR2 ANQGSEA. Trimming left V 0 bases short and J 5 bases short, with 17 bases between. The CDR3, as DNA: TGCAGCGTTGAAGATGGGAAGGCCCCGGGGGACGAGCAGTACTTC. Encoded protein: CSVEDGKAPGDEQYF.

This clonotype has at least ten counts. The DNA of the CDR3 is TGTGCCAGCAGCCCTAGTGCTCCCACAGATACGCAGTATTTT. Translating it yields CASSPSAPTDTQYF. The chain is built from TRBV3-1 and TRBJ2-3; D unclear. The germline gives CDR1 LGHDT, CDR2 YNNKEL (reference sequence). This CDR3 contains 14 residues. Trimming pared 4 bases from V and 2 bases from J, leaving 10 bases between.

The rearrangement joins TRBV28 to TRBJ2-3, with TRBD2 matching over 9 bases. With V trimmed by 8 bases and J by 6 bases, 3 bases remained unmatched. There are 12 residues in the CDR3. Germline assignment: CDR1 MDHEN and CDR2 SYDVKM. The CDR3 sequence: CASGTSSDTQYF. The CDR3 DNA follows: TGTGCCAGCGGGACTAGCAGCGATACGCAGTATTTT.

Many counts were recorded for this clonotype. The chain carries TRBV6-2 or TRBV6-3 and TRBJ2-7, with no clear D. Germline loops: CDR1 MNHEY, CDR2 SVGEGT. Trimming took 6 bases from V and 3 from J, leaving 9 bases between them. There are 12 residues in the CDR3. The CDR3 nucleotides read TGTGCCAGCAGCCCCATCAGCTACGAGCAGTACTTC. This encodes CASSPISYEQYF.

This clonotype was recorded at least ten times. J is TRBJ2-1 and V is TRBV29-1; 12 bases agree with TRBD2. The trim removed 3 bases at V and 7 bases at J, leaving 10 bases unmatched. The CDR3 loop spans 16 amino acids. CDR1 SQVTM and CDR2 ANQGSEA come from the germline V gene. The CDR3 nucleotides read TGCAGCGTTGACCCGACTAGCGGGAGAGTGATTAATGAGCAGTTCTTC. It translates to CSVDPTSGRVINEQFF.

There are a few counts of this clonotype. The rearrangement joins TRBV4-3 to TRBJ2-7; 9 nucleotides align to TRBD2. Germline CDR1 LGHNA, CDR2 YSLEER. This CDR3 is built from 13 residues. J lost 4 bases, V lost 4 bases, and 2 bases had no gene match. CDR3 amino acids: CASSPSGMYEQYF. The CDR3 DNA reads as TGCGCCAGCAGCCCTAGCGGGATGTACGAGCAGTACTTC.

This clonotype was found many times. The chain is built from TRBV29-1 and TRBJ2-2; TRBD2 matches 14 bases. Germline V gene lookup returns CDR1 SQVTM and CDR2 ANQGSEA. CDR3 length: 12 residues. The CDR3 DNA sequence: TGCACCGGACTAGCGGGAGGAGGGGAGCTGTTTTTT. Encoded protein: CTGLAGGGELFF.

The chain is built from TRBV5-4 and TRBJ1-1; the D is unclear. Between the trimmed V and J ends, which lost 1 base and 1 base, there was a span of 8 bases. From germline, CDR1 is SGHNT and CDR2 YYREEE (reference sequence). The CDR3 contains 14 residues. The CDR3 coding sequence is TGTGCCAGCAGCTTGACGGGCGAGAACACTGAAGCTTTCTTT. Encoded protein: CASSLTGENTEAFF. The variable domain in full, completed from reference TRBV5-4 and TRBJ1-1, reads ETGVTQSPTHLIKTRGQQVTLRCSSQSGHNTVSWYQQALGQGPQFIFQYYREEENGRGNFPPRFSGLQFPNYSSELNVNALELDDSALYLCASSLTGENTEAFFGQGTRLTVV.